This T cell receptor (beta chain) appears in the sequencing data of a study of T cells in localized non-small cell lung cancer. Study-level findings and limits: Uninvolved adjacent lung showed the highest T cell clonality, exceeding tumor. Appearing in adjacent lung were a median approximately 50 of the top 100 tumor clones. Sequence data derive from only one tumor region, so heterogeneity remains possible. With higher T cell density in blood came longer overall survival.

A remark on this clone: As yet, its antigen is unknown.

Germline CDR1 and CDR2: SGHDN and FVKESK. This CDR3 has 15 residues. Unmatched junction bases numbered 3, after V lost 2 bases and J lost 2 bases. Assay used: immunoSEQ multiplex PCR; TCRdb lists only in-frame clones, some missing. The top ten clones hold under 20% of a sample with a few thousand clones, 36% of them seen once. The receptor comes from a male donor aged 60 or older with stage I squamous cell lung carcinoma. Sample: lung tumor tissue, taken before any cancer treatment. The chain employs TRBV14 and TRBJ2-7; 10 bases align to TRBD1. As DNA, the CDR3 is TGTGCCAGCAGCCAACCAGGACAGGGGGCCTACGAGCAGTACTTC. It codes for CASSQPGQGAYEQYF.